What follows are 17 T cell receptor beta chains derived from one specimen sequenced in a study of blood T cell repertoires in COVID-19. Libraries were prepared by immunoSEQ multiplex PCR; TCRdb keeps only in-frame clonotypes and omits some of them. This repertoire shows roughly 330,000 clones, 87% found once; its top ten account for less than 6%. Sequencing was carried out using PBMCs or T cells enriched from blood (not recorded which). These receptors came from a woman in her 30s who had recovered from COVID-19.

The J gene is TRBJ1-5, the V gene TRBV7-8, with D tentatively TRBD1 (6 bases). Per the germline V gene, CDR1 is SGHVS and CDR2 is FQNEAQ. This CDR3 region has 15 residues. The ends were cut back, 5 bases at V and 2 bases at J, with 13 bases in the middle. In nucleotides, the CDR3 is TGTGCCAGCAGCCACAGGGTTGGGGGCAATCAGCCCCAGCATTTT. Amino acids: CASSHRVGGNQPQHF.

The rearrangement links TRBV20-1 to TRBJ1-1; D remains ambiguous. V lost 3 bases and J lost 2, with 10 bases in between. In germline, CDR1 is DFQATT, CDR2 SNEGSKA (reference sequence). The CDR3 is 13 residues long. The CDR3, as DNA: TGCAGTGCTAGTAATCCATTTAACACTGAAGCTTTCTTT. Translation: CSASNPFNTEAFF.

The rearrangement links TRBV7-8 to TRBJ2-7, with D maybe TRBD1 (6 bases). The germline V gene encodes CDR1 SGHVS and CDR2 FQNEAQ. This CDR3 spans 15 amino acids. Trimming pared 3 bases from V and 2 bases from J, leaving 14 bases between. In DNA, the CDR3 is TGTGCCAGCAGCTTTATGGCGGACAGTACCTACGAGCAGTACTTC. Amino acid sequence: CASSFMADSTYEQYF.

In this sample, this clone turned up a few times. The sample holds other DNA sequences that translate to the same CDR3. The genes are TRBV5-1 and TRBJ1-3; D not certain. This CDR3 is built from 14 residues. From germline, CDR1 is SGHRS and CDR2 YFSETQ. V lost 2 bases and J lost 0, with 6 bases in between. CDR3 in DNA: TGCGCCAGCAGCTTAGGGAGCTCTGGAAACACCATATATTTT. Encoded protein: CASSLGSSGNTIYF.

V and J are TRBV7-8 and TRBJ1-2, with TRBD1 identical over 8 bases. The ends lost 4 bases at V and 8 bases at J; junction bases unmatched: 3. The CDR3 consists of 12 residues. Germline values: CDR1 SGHVS, CDR2 FQNEAQ. The CDR3 nucleotides are TGTGCCAGCAGCTCAGGGGGCGCAGGCTACACCTTC. Encoded protein: CASSSGGAGYTF.

The V call is TRBV15, the J call TRBJ1-3; 8 nucleotides agree with TRBD1. With V trimmed by 4 bases and J by 0 bases, 5 bases remained unmatched. The V gene's germline CDR1 is LNHNV and CDR2 YYDKDF (reference sequence). The CDR3 has 16 amino acids. The CDR3 sequence: CATSTTGVYSGNTIYF. CDR3 bases: TGTGCCACCAGCACGACAGGGGTCTACTCTGGAAACACCATATATTTT.

The rearrangement uses TRBV7-2 and TRBJ2-5, with 13 bases fitting TRBD2. This CDR3 contains 14 residues. The ends lost 9 bases at V and 5 bases at J; junction bases unmatched: 6. Germline V gene lookup returns CDR1 SGHTA and CDR2 FQGNSA. In DNA, the CDR3 is TGTGCCAGGACTAGCGGGGGGCCGCAGGAGACCCAGTACTTC. Residues: CARTSGGPQETQYF.

The chain is built from TRBV4-1 and TRBJ2-1, with 10 bases identical to TRBD2. V lost 8 bases to trimming and J lost 7 bases; unmatched junction nucleotides: 11. The germline CDR1 and CDR2 sequences are MGHRA and YSYEKL. The CDR3 sequence is 15 residues long. In DNA form, the CDR3 reads TGCGCCAGCGCACAGAGCGGGGGGGCCGCGAATGAGCAGTTCTTC. It encodes CASAQSGGAANEQFF.

The J gene is TRBJ2-7, the V gene TRBV11-3; 9 nucleotides line up with TRBD1. CDR1 and CDR2 from the germline V gene are SGHNT and YENEEA. The CDR3 sequence is 15 residues long. Germline trimming cut 2 bases from V and 2 bases from J; bases unmatched to any gene: 4. The CDR3 spells CASSLWTGDTYEQYF. The DNA of the CDR3 is TGTGCCAGCAGCTTATGGACAGGGGACACCTACGAGCAGTACTTC. Full variable domain (missing parts from reference TRBV11-3 and TRBJ2-7): EAGVVQSPRYKIIEKKQPVAFWCNPISGHNTLYWYLQNLGQGPELLIRYENEEAVDDSQLPKDRFSAERLKGVDSTLKIQPAELGDSAVYLCASSLWTGDTYEQYFGPGTRLTVT.

The CDR3 DNA reads as TGTGCCAGCAGGGGGACTAGCGGCTACGAGCAGTACTTC. The encoded protein is CASRGTSGYEQYF. This rearrangement joins TRBV2 to TRBJ2-7; 11 bases align to TRBD2. The CDR3 covers 13 residues. CDR1 and CDR2 from the germline V gene are SNHLY and FYNNEI. V trimming: 6 bases; J trimming: 3 bases; junction bases outside the gene matches: 1.

The V call is TRBV15, the J call TRBJ1-5; a weak D match, TRBD1 (5 bases). CDR1 and CDR2 (germline): LNHNV, YYDKDF (reference sequence). Trimming removed 3 bases from V and 3 bases from J, with 6 bases in between. The CDR3 spans 13 residues. CDR3 nucleotides: TGTGCCACCAGCAGGGACATCAATCAGCCCCAGCATTTT. Protein sequence: CATSRDINQPQHF.

This chain connects TRBV2 to TRBJ1-3, with a possible D match to TRBD1 (6 bases). Germline assignment: CDR1 SNHLY and CDR2 FYNNEI. The CDR3 runs 15 residues. V was cut by 8 bases and J by 0 bases, with 14 bases left in between. The CDR3 sequence is CASLQDRFSGNTIYF. DNA of the CDR3: TGTGCCAGCCTCCAAGACAGGTTCTCTGGAAACACCATATATTTT.

This chain connects TRBV5-1 to TRBJ2-2, with unresolved D. Deletions cut 5 bases from V and 7 bases from J, with 9 bases between. Germline values: CDR1 SGHRS, CDR2 YFSETQ. The CDR3 loop spans 12 amino acids. CDR3 nucleotide sequence: TGCGCCAGCAGTGAGATCAACGGGGAGCTGTTTTTT. This sequence encodes CASSEINGELFF.

DNA of the CDR3: TGTGCCAGCAGTTTGAAAGGGGGGGAACAGCCCCAGCATTTT. Its translation is CASSLKGGEQPQHF. The rearrangement joins TRBV27 to TRBJ1-5; a weak D match, TRBD1 (6 bases). Trimming shortened V by 3 bases and J by 7 bases, and 13 bases separated the two germline ends. CDR1 is MNHEY and CDR2 is SMNVEV in the germline V gene (reference sequence). The length of the CDR3 is 14 residues.

J is TRBJ2-3 and V is TRBV14; 7 nucleotides match TRBD2. In germline, CDR1 is SGHDN, CDR2 FVKESK. Unmatched junction bases numbered 8, after V lost 0 bases and J lost 2 bases. The CDR3 is made up of 17 amino acids. CDR3 nucleotides: TGTGCCAGCAGCCAAGATGCGCGAGCGGGGCACACAGATACGCAGTATTTT. This codes for CASSQDARAGHTDTQYF.

The V call is TRBV10-3, the J call TRBJ1-5, with a possible D match to TRBD1 (5 bases). V was pared by 0 bases and J by 6 bases, with 12 bases between. The CDR3 is made up of 15 amino acids. Looked up from germline, CDR1 is ENHRY and CDR2 is SYGVKD. CDR3: CAISESDWGGQPQHF. For the CDR3, the DNA is TGTGCCATCAGTGAGTCTGACTGGGGCGGTCAGCCCCAGCATTTT.

The chain employs TRBV7-2 and TRBJ1-1, with TRBD1 identical over 7 bases. CDR1 is SGHTA and CDR2 is FQGNSA in the germline V gene. After removal of 4 bases from V and 8 bases from J, the junction contained 7 bases not matched to a gene. The CDR3 covers 13 residues. The CDR3 sequence: CASSSRQGGEAFF. The CDR3, as DNA: TGTGCCAGCAGCTCGAGACAGGGTGGGGAAGCTTTCTTT.